This TCR beta chain came from a study of T cells in Graves' hyperthyroidism and ophthalmopathy. This clonotype was seen many times. Its antigen is not known. RNA transcripts gave rise to amplified TCR beta CDR3 regions. Using the HTBI primer set, a first-round RT-PCR was run on the TCR CDR3. TCRdb called the multiplex PCR reads again in MiXCR, with one record for every CDR3 protein. The sample lists a few hundred thousand distinct CDR3 sequences, 19% occurring once. The CDR3 has 14 amino acids. V gave up 3 bases and J gave up 7 bases, with 16 bases separating them. Germline V gene sequence: CDR1 KGHSH, CDR2 LQKENI. Study-wide points: Blood samples included most of the expanded thyroid clonotypes exceeding 0.001. Ophthalmopathy onset followed model prediction by a median approximately six months.

This clonotype was sampled from a woman between 18 and 29 years old with Graves' hyperthyroidism. Sequencing was performed on blood. J is TRBJ2-7 and V is TRBV18; weak D call: TRBD1 (6 bases). The DNA of the CDR3 is TGTGCCAGCTCACCTCCAGGGGCTTTTATAGAGCAGTACTTC. This codes for CASSPPGAFIEQYF.